This TCR beta chain was documented in a study of beta chain features in type 1 diabetes listed by TCRdb under 2018. Concerning the study at large: Patients and healthy donors did not differ in mean age, gender distribution, total cell number or subset yield. A total of about 100,000,000 sorted cells were examined across all samples, and RNA yield correlated strongly with the number of cells per subset. The study compared the TCRB repertoires of sorted circulating CD4+ T cell subsets in recently diagnosed type 1 diabetes patients with those in matched healthy donors. Whereas all 30 or so donors provided naive and central memory subsets, regulatory and stem cell-like memory subsets were isolated from just 8 patients and roughly eight healthy donors.

Beyond this particular receptor, the publication reports: In all four CD4+ subsets, TCRB CDR3 length was moderately but significantly shorter in type 1 diabetes patients. Shorter templates might have been favored by PCR, but patient and control samples were amplified and corrected together, so both groups would have been affected equally by any skew. Because small numbers of individuals were included in the HLA sub-analyses, any influence of HLA type on TCRB rearrangement was left unresolved. Because cDNA rather than genomic DNA was sequenced, highly expressing activated cells could have been over-represented, although no difference in activation and CD3 levels was found between groups. At VDJ recombination sites, patients with type 1 diabetes made fewer insertions and deleted more nucleotides, a pattern implying thymic rearrangement abnormalities. Naive, central memory and regulatory TCRB repertoires appeared more similar among patients than among healthy donors.

Concerning this clone itself: Its antigen specificity is not known. No much larger clone exists at a distance of one base, and base qualities are not known.

The entire isolated RNA was reverse transcribed using the High Capacity cDNA Reverse Transcription Kit, and thus expressed TCRB transcripts were sequenced. Naive, central memory and regulatory T cell samples underwent deep immunoSEQ sequencing, averaging about 3.57 million total reads per sample. Sorted cells were lysed in RLT buffer and RNA was extracted with DNase-treated RNeasy Micro or Mini kits, depending on cell number. To prevent cross-contamination, every cell subset was processed on its own, while patient and healthy donor samples were processed together. The immunoSEQ multiplex PCR was used to amplify TCRB sequences from cDNA, yielding 87-bp fragments that span the CDR3 region. The amplicons were sequenced using the Illumina HiSeq platform. Per the authors' processing: Synthetic template baselines were used to correct PCR bias computationally, reads within Hamming distance 2 were collapsed together, and singletons that could not be merged were discarded. Reads were aligned against IMGT so that V, D and J genes, CDR3 length and insertions or deletions at six rearrangement sites could be assigned. Clonotype counts were normalized to sorted cell number within each subset before computing true diversity and Gini coefficients with the tcR R package. The overlap coefficient, calculated on TCRB nucleotide sequences, was used to quantify repertoire sharing. Out-of-frame TCRB sequences from naive cells were analyzed to stand in for the pre-selection repertoire. TCRdb provides this immuneACCESS table in a form limited to in-frame rearrangements. Some clones are lacking; in checked studies, under half of them reflect an unresolved V gene, and why the rest are absent is not known. From that table come the V and J calls and clone size; the DNA was used to work out D and trimming. The table for this sample lists hundreds of thousands of clones; around an eighth of them were counted only once. Around 0.026% of the sample is held by the ten biggest clonotypes.

Each donor gave one peripheral blood draw, averaging approximately 110 mL, which was collected into heparinised tubes. Using a panel that included CD45RO, CCR7, CD25, CD127, CD95 and CD27, naive, central memory, regulatory and stem cell-like memory CD4+ T cells were sorted on a BD FACSAria II. All sorted populations exceeded 95% purity. PBMCs were isolated right away by Lymphoprep density gradient centrifugation and were stained directly, without culture. To minimize batch effects, samples were stained and sorted in pairs, one healthy donor with one patient per experiment. Reading from cysteine to phenylalanine, the CDR3 counts 14 amino acids. Just CDR3 DNA is preserved here, 42 bases in frame from base 1. V trim: 7 bases; J trim: 1 base; unmatched bases: 5. The germline V gene (reference sequence) sets CDR1 to SGHNT and CDR2 to YYREEE.

The sequence derives from a woman aged 40 to 50 in good health. The rearranged chain carries TRBV5-4 and TRBJ2-1; 7 bases in the middle match TRBD1. The sample comprised naive CD4+ T cells from blood. In light of the paper, this sample's cell subset or site label describes: true naive CD4+ T cells. In nucleotides, the sequence is TGTGCCAGCCGTGACAGGGCGTCCTACAATGAGCAGTTCTTC. Translated, this gives CASRDRASYNEQFF.